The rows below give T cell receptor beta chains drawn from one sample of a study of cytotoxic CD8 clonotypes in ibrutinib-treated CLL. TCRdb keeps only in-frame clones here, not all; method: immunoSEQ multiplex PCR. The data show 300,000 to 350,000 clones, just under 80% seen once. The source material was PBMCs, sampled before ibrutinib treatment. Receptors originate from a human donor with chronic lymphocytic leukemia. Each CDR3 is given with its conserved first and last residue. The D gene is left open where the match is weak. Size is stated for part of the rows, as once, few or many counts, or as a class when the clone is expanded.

CDR3 DNA: TGTGCCAGCAGTCGCTCCATTAACGAGCAGTACTTC
CDR3 protein: CASSRSINEQYF
J gene: TRBJ2-7
clone size: .
D gene: .
V gene: TRBV7-8

CDR3 DNA: TGTGCCACCAGCAGAGGGCTAGCGGGAGCTTTTGACGAGCAGTACTTC
CDR3 protein: CATSRGLAGAFDEQYF
J gene: TRBJ2-7
clone size: .
D gene: TRBD2
V gene: TRBV15

CDR3 DNA: TGCGCCAGCAGCCACTCCAACGAAAAGGGGTACAATGAGCAGTTCTTC
CDR3 protein: CASSHSNEKGYNEQFF
J gene: TRBJ2-1
clone size: few
D gene: .
V gene: TRBV4-1

CDR3 DNA: TGTGCCAGCCTAAACCCGGCGGGGGGTTCGAGGAATGAGCAGTTCTTC
CDR3 protein: CASLNPAGGSRNEQFF
J gene: TRBJ2-1
clone size: few
D gene: TRBD2
V gene: TRBV2

CDR3 DNA: TGTGCCAGCTCACCGCTCGGGACAGGGGCTAGCACAGATACGCAGTATTTT
CDR3 protein: CASSPLGTGASTDTQYF
J gene: TRBJ2-3
clone size: .
D gene: TRBD1
V gene: TRBV18

CDR3 DNA: TGTGCCAGCAGCTTGGGGGGAATGGGGTACGAGCAGTACTTC
CDR3 protein: CASSLGGMGYEQYF
J gene: TRBJ2-7
clone size: .
D gene: .
V gene: TRBV7-2

CDR3 DNA: TGCAGCGTTCCGGGACAGGGGTTCAATGAGCAGTTCTTC
CDR3 protein: CSVPGQGFNEQFF
J gene: TRBJ2-1
clone size: .
D gene: TRBD1
V gene: TRBV29-1

CDR3 DNA: TGTGCCAGCCAGCGGGTCTCTGGGGCCAACGTCCTGACTTTC
CDR3 protein: CASQRVSGANVLTF
J gene: TRBJ2-6
clone size: .
D gene: .
V gene: TRBV2

CDR3 DNA: TGTGCCAGCAGCCAAGAGAACAGAATGAACACTGAAGCTTTCTTT
CDR3 protein: CASSQENRMNTEAFF
J gene: TRBJ1-1
clone size: .
D gene: .
V gene: TRBV4-2

CDR3 DNA: TGTGCCTGGGCCTCCGGGGGAGGTCAGCCCCAGCATTTT
CDR3 protein: CAWASGGGQPQHF
J gene: TRBJ1-5
clone size: .
D gene: .
V gene: TRBV30

CDR3 DNA: TGTGCCAGCAGCTTGGCCTCTCTAGCCGGCGCCAAAAACATTCAGTACTTC
CDR3 protein: CASSLASLAGAKNIQYF
J gene: TRBJ2-4
clone size: .
D gene: .
V gene: TRBV5-4

CDR3 DNA: TGCGCCAGCAGCCACGATTTCCGCAGGGGGCTTAATGAAAAACTGTTTTTT
CDR3 protein: CASSHDFRRGLNEKLFF
J gene: TRBJ1-4
clone size: .
D gene: TRBD1
V gene: TRBV4-3

CDR3 DNA: TGCGCCAGCAGCCTGGAAGGTCCTTATAGCAATCAGCCCCAGCATTTT
CDR3 protein: CASSLEGPYSNQPQHF
J gene: TRBJ1-5
clone size: .
D gene: .
V gene: TRBV5-1

CDR3 DNA: TGTGCCAGCAGCTCGGATCCGCCAGACGGGCCCCCAGATACGCAGTATTTT
CDR3 protein: CASSSDPPDGPPDTQYF
J gene: TRBJ2-3
clone size: once
D gene: .
V gene: TRBV13

CDR3 DNA: TGTGCCTGGAGCGGTACTATTAGCACAGATACGCAGTATTTT
CDR3 protein: CAWSGTISTDTQYF
J gene: TRBJ2-3
clone size: .
D gene: .
V gene: TRBV30

CDR3 DNA: TGTGCCAGCAACTCGATGTTGCAGGGAGGCGAGCAGTACTTC
CDR3 protein: CASNSMLQGGEQYF
J gene: TRBJ2-7
clone size: .
D gene: .
V gene: TRBV9

CDR3 DNA: TGTGCCAGCAGCTTCTGGGGAGATAGCAATCAGCCCCAGCATTTT
CDR3 protein: CASSFWGDSNQPQHF
J gene: TRBJ1-5
clone size: .
D gene: .
V gene: TRBV7-2

CDR3 DNA: TGCAGCGTTGCCTTAAATGAAAAACTGTTTTTT
CDR3 protein: CSVALNEKLFF
J gene: TRBJ1-4
clone size: .
D gene: .
V gene: TRBV29-1

CDR3 DNA: TGTGCCAGTAGTACGGACACGAACACTGAAGCTTTCTTT
CDR3 protein: CASSTDTNTEAFF
J gene: TRBJ1-1
clone size: .
D gene: .
V gene: TRBV19

CDR3 DNA: TGTGCCATCAGTCGAAAAGCGGGAGGGAGTATAGATACGCAGTATTTT
CDR3 protein: CAISRKAGGSIDTQYF
J gene: TRBJ2-3
clone size: .
D gene: TRBD2
V gene: TRBV10-3

CDR3 DNA: TGTGCCAGCAGCTTAGTATGGTCTGCGGGAGGATCGTACGAGCAGTACTTC
CDR3 protein: CASSLVWSAGGSYEQYF
J gene: TRBJ2-7
clone size: .
D gene: TRBD2
V gene: TRBV7-2

CDR3 DNA: TGTGCCAGCAGCTTATCATCAGCGGGAGTTCCGGAGACCCAGTACTTC
CDR3 protein: CASSLSSAGVPETQYF
J gene: TRBJ2-5
clone size: .
D gene: TRBD2
V gene: TRBV7-2

CDR3 DNA: TGTGCCAGCAGTCGGGGGGATACGCAGTATTTT
CDR3 protein: CASSRGDTQYF
J gene: TRBJ2-3
clone size: .
D gene: .
V gene: TRBV7-3

CDR3 DNA: TGCGCCAGCAGCCCGGGACAGTGGAGGACTAATGAAAAACTGTTTTTT
CDR3 protein: CASSPGQWRTNEKLFF
J gene: TRBJ1-4
clone size: once
D gene: TRBD1
V gene: TRBV5-1

CDR3 DNA: TGTGCCAGTAGCAACAGAGCTAACTATGGCTACACCTTC
CDR3 protein: CASSNRANYGYTF
J gene: TRBJ1-2
clone size: .
D gene: .
V gene: TRBV19

CDR3 DNA: TGTGCCAGCAGCTCTGGACTAGCGGGAGGGCCTGGGCAGTTCTTC
CDR3 protein: CASSSGLAGGPGQFF
J gene: TRBJ2-1
clone size: .
D gene: TRBD2
V gene: TRBV7-9

CDR3 DNA: TGCGCCAGCAGCGAGCCGGGACAGGGGCTAAGTGCTGGCTACACCTTC
CDR3 protein: CASSEPGQGLSAGYTF
J gene: TRBJ1-2
clone size: few
D gene: TRBD1
V gene: TRBV4-1

CDR3 DNA: TGTGCCAGCCAGACACAGGGGAACACTGAAGCTTTCTTT
CDR3 protein: CASQTQGNTEAFF
J gene: TRBJ1-1
clone size: .
D gene: .
V gene: TRBV18

CDR3 DNA: TGTGCCATCAGTGAGGACCCGGTGAACACTGAAGCTTTCTTT
CDR3 protein: CAISEDPVNTEAFF
J gene: TRBJ1-1
clone size: .
D gene: .
V gene: TRBV10-3

CDR3 DNA: TGTGCCAGCAGTGTTGGAGGAGGCTACACCTTC
CDR3 protein: CASSVGGGYTF
J gene: TRBJ1-2
clone size: once
D gene: .
V gene: TRBV5-6

CDR3 DNA: TGTGCCAGCAGTGTAAGGGGCTCCTACGAGCAGTACTTC
CDR3 protein: CASSVRGSYEQYF
J gene: TRBJ2-7
clone size: .
D gene: .
V gene: TRBV6-1

CDR3 DNA: TGTGCCAGCAGCCCCCTAGACAGGGAAAGGGACTATGGCTACACCTTC
CDR3 protein: CASSPLDRERDYGYTF
J gene: TRBJ1-2
clone size: .
D gene: TRBD1
V gene: TRBV5-6

CDR3 DNA: TGTGCCAGCAGCCAGCACTCGAACACCGGGGAGCTGTTTTTT
CDR3 protein: CASSQHSNTGELFF
J gene: TRBJ2-2
clone size: once
D gene: .
V gene: TRBV4-2